This TCR beta chain was recorded in a study of cytomegalovirus exposure and HLA in healthy donors. PCR primers comprised 60 Vbeta and 13 Jbeta primers. Clones were sequenced by immunoSEQ multiplex PCR, and TCRdb holds only the in-frame ones, with some missing. The sample carries some 150,000 clones, around 80% recorded once. Germline CDR1 is MRHNA and CDR2 is SNTAGT. CDR3 length: 14 residues. V lost 3 bases and J lost 4; bases outside the gene matches: 3. This sequence originates from a man aged 18 to 35 in good health and CMV-seropositive. The chain is built from TRBV6-4 and TRBJ1-2; 9 nucleotides agree with TRBD1. Sequencing was performed on PBMCs. This CDR3 is CASSEGQGSYGYTF. CDR3 DNA sequence: TGTGCCAGCAGTGAGGGACAGGGTTCCTATGGCTACACCTTC.